This T cell receptor (beta chain) was found in a study of shared clonotypes between healthy human individuals. The run depth of the assay was deep. The data were produced by immunoSEQ multiplex PCR, yet TCRdb's version contains in-frame clones alone and is incomplete. This sample yields about 2,500,000 clones, of which over 85% are seen a single time; more than 0.12% belongs to the top ten. Findings and caveats of the study: Among a few donors, roughly 5.5% of naive CD4 clonotypes were found in common. The expectation was that sequencing depth would affect clonotype sharing among donors.

With regard to this clone: Its antigen remains unidentified. Different DNA sequences within this sample yield the same CDR3.

Trimming cost V 0 bases and J 10 bases, with 8 bases left between them. This CDR3 region has 12 residues. Germline values: CDR1 SGDLS, CDR2 YYNGEE. Memory CD4+ cells were the fraction left after CD45RA+ naive selection. The chain is built from TRBV9 and TRBJ2-1; D uncertain. This clonotype was obtained from a man between 18 and 29 years old in good health. The sample consisted of naive CD4+ T cells sorted from blood. The sample's subset: CD45RA+ positively selected. CDR3 DNA sequence: TGTGCCAGCAGCGTAGATCGGGCCGAGCAGTTCTTC. Translated: CASSVDRAEQFF.